The 7 T cell receptor beta chains reported below all come from one sample, sequenced in a study of prognosis after radiotherapy for stage I lung cancer. Researchers used two-round multiplex PCR to amplify TCR beta CDR3 starting from genomic DNA. It was primers specific to each TRBV and TRBJ gene that first-round PCR used. TCRdb re-called the multiplex PCR reads through MiXCR, storing one row per CDR3 protein. The table records 12,000 to 15,000 distinct CDR3 sequences, about two fifths of them present only once. Specimen: PBMCs, collected before or after stereotactic body radiation therapy (not recorded which). The receptors derive from a donor at least 50 years old with non-small cell lung cancer.

This clonotype has a count of ten or more. The V and J genes are TRBV10-3 and TRBJ1-5; a possible D gene is TRBD1 (6 bases). The CDR3 covers 14 residues. Germline V gives CDR1 ENHRY, CDR2 SYGVKD. With 4 bases removed from V and 2 bases from J, the gap between germline ends came to 9 bases. Here the CDR3 DNA reads TGTGCCATCAGTGCAGGGGAGGGCAATCAGCCCCAGCATTTT. As protein: CAISAGEGNQPQHF.

Regarding this clonotype: This may come from a read error, since a much larger clone is one base off. J is TRBJ2-7 and V is TRBV14; tentatively, D is TRBD1 or TRBD2 (5 bases each). This CDR3 is 15 amino acids long. Germline values: CDR1 SGHDN, CDR2 FVKESK. CDR3 nucleotide sequence: TGTGTCAGCAGCCCCGGACCCGGGGCCAACTACGAGCAGTACTTC. It encodes CVSSPGPGANYEQYF.

This clonotype has a count of ten or more. The rearrangement uses TRBV7-9 and TRBJ2-7, with D unclear. The CDR3 consists of 14 residues. V was pared by 4 bases and J by 3 bases, with 13 bases between. In germline, CDR1 is SEHNR, CDR2 FQNEAQ (reference sequence). CDR3 in amino acids: CASSSPYSDYEQYF. The CDR3 DNA reads TGTGCCAGCAGCTCACCTTACAGCGACTACGAGCAGTACTTC.

The table lists this clonotype with many counts. This may stem from a read error, because a much larger clone lies one nucleotide away. The chain carries TRBV27 and TRBJ2-1, with D perhaps assigned TRBD1 or TRBD2 (5 bases each). Germline CDR1 reads MNHEY; CDR2 reads SMNVEV (reference sequence). CDR3 length: 13 residues. The V end lost 7 bases, the J end lost 8 bases, and 15 bases lay between the germline ends. CDR3 amino acids: CASKMSMGDEQFF. For the CDR3, the DNA is TGTGCCAGCAAGATGAGCATGGGGGATGAGCAGTTCTTC.

This clonotype has a count of ten or more. The rearrangement joins TRBV10-2 to TRBJ2-3, with 7 bases fitting TRBD2. With 2 bases clipped from V and 1 base from J, the junction kept 0 bases outside the gene matches. The germline V gene encodes CDR1 WSHSY and CDR2 SAAADI. This CDR3 has 14 residues. The CDR3 bases are TGCGCCAGCAGTGAGGCGGGGGGCACAGATACGCAGTATTTT. Protein: CASSEAGGTDTQYF.

The DNA for the CDR3 is TGCGCCAGCAGCTTGGGACTGAGCGGAGGTAAGCAGTATTTT. It codes for CASSLGLSGGKQYF. J is TRBJ2-3 and V is TRBV5-1; a possible D gene is TRBD2 (5 bases). The length of the CDR3 is 14 residues. V was trimmed by 0 bases and J by 11 bases, leaving 16 bases between them. CDR1 is SGHRS and CDR2 is YFSETQ in the germline V gene.

This clonotype qualifies as medium-sized (0.01 to 0.1%). This chain uses TRBV28 with TRBJ2-7; the D gene could be TRBD1 or TRBD2 (6 bases each). This CDR3 spans 13 amino acids. Trimming took 7 bases from V and 5 from J, leaving 15 bases between them. From germline, CDR1 is MDHEN and CDR2 SYDVKM. Here the CDR3 DNA reads TGTGCCAGCATCCTGGGGGGCAGCAACGAGCAGTACTTC. Its translation: CASILGGSNEQYF.